Below, 8 T cell receptor beta chains from the same sample are listed, as sequenced in a study of blood T cell repertoires in COVID-19. Clones were read by immunoSEQ multiplex PCR, and TCRdb kept only the in-frame ones, dropping some. Of tens of thousands of clones in the sample, 90% were seen once. The sample comprised peripheral blood. These receptors all stem from a human donor in a cohort sampled during active COVID-19.

The chain links TRBV21-1 to TRBJ2-7; TRBD1 is taken as the D call from the table, unchecked against the DNA. TRBV21-1 is an annotated pseudogene. This CDR3 is built from 14 residues. CDR3 nucleotides: TGTGCCAGCAGCAAAAGGACAGCCTCCTACGAGCAGTACTTC. Translation: CASSKRTASYEQYF.

This sequence joins TRBV11-2 and TRBJ2-2, with TRBD2 as a possible D gene (6 bases). The CDR3 runs 16 residues. V shed 6 bases and J shed 3 bases, with 17 bases lying between them. In germline, CDR1 is SGHAT, CDR2 FQNNGV. This CDR3 is CASRNTPGLYTGELFF. Here the CDR3 DNA reads TGTGCCAGCAGAAACACACCGGGACTCTACACCGGGGAGCTGTTTTTT.

This sequence joins TRBV28 and TRBJ2-7, with 13 positions matching TRBD2. Per the germline V gene, CDR1 is MDHEN and CDR2 is SYDVKM. V was clipped by 6 bases and J by 4 bases; unmatched bases: 6. CDR3 length: 15 residues. The CDR3 loop reads CASRPGLAGLYEQYF. CDR3 sequence (DNA): TGTGCCAGCAGACCGGGACTAGCGGGACTGTACGAGCAGTACTTC.

This clone was recorded once. The chain recombines TRBV12-5 with TRBJ2-1; no clear D. The CDR3 contains 11 residues. Trimming took off 3 bases at V and 5 bases at J, with 2 bases between the two ends. CDR1 LGHNT and CDR2 FRNRAP come from the germline V gene. DNA for the CDR3: TGTGCTAGTGGTTTCGACAATGAGCAGTTCTTC. Translating it yields CASGFDNEQFF.

The V gene is TRBV15, the J gene TRBJ2-1; the D gene is possibly TRBD2 (5 bases). The CDR3 is made up of 14 amino acids. Germline CDR1 reads LNHNV; CDR2 reads YYDKDF (reference sequence). V was pared by 3 bases and J by 2 bases, with 8 bases between. The CDR3 is CATSSGIAYNEQFF. CDR3 in DNA: TGTGCCACCAGCAGCGGGATTGCCTACAATGAGCAGTTCTTC.

V is TRBV5-6 and J is TRBJ2-5; D is unclear. Germline lookup yields CDR1 SGHDT and CDR2 YYEEEE. Trimming left V 4 bases short and J 0 bases short, with 10 bases between. The CDR3 is made up of 14 amino acids. The CDR3: CASSNSVYQETQYF. For the CDR3, the DNA is TGTGCCAGCAGCAACTCGGTGTACCAAGAGACCCAGTACTTC.

The rearrangement links TRBV4-1 to TRBJ2-2; tentative D call: TRBD2 (5 bases). The CDR3 spans 15 residues. V was clipped by 4 bases and J by 1 base, with 10 bases between them. Germline CDR1 is MGHRA and CDR2 is YSYEKL. CDR3 in amino acids: CASSRPTRNTGELFF. CDR3 coding DNA: TGCGCCAGCAGCCGGCCAACTAGGAACACCGGGGAGCTGTTTTTT.

As concerns this clone: A read error may produce the germline difference seen at one junction end. The chain employs TRBV12-3 or TRBV12-4 and TRBJ1-1, with D unresolved. This CDR3 has 11 residues. CDR3 in DNA: TGTGCCAGCAGCCCGTCCACTAAAGCTTTCTTT. This encodes CASSPSTKAFF.